This T cell receptor beta chain was sequenced during a study of cytomegalovirus exposure and HLA in healthy donors. Findings of the study overall: An analysis that was carried out later associated 15,000 to 20,000 TCR beta sequences with HLA alleles at 0.05 false discovery rate.

With regard to this clone: The antigen is unknown.

The PCR contained 60 Vbeta and 13 Jbeta primers. The repertoire was sequenced with immunoSEQ multiplex PCR; TCRdb's copy has only in-frame clones and lacks some. The sample's table shows about 33,000 clones. This clonotype was obtained from a man aged 40-50 years in good health and CMV-seronegative. Sequencing was performed on PBMCs.

CDR3 sequence reads: CASSLEFRETQYF. The CDR3 coding sequence is TGTGCCAGTAGTCTCGAGTTCCGAGAGACCCAGTACTTC. The V gene is TRBV19, the J gene TRBJ2-5; no definite D call. Germline CDR1 reads LNHDA; CDR2 reads SQIVND (reference sequence). This CDR3 region has 13 residues. V was clipped by 5 bases and J by 4 bases, with 11 bases between them. The full variable domain, its missing parts supplied by reference TRBV19 and TRBJ2-5, is DGGITQSPKYLFRKEGQNVTLSCEQNLNHDAMYWYRQDPGQGLRLIYYSQIVNDFQKGDIAEGYSVSREKKESFPLTVTSAQKNPTAFYLCASSLEFRETQYFGPGTRLLVL.